The rows below give T cell receptor beta chains drawn from one sample of a study of cytomegalovirus exposure and HLA in healthy donors. Clones were sequenced by immunoSEQ multiplex PCR, and TCRdb holds only the in-frame ones, with some missing. The profile shows approximately 150,000 clones, roughly 80% of them singletons. Sequencing used PBMCs. The receptor source for this set is a woman between 35 and 50 years old in good health and CMV-seronegative. Both conserved end residues are part of each CDR3. Fields, in order: clone size, D gene, V gene, CDR3 length, J gene, CDR3 protein, CDR3 DNA. A D gene is named only where the DNA matches it firmly. Part of the rows lack a size; the others show once, few, many or a class for expanded clones.

clone_size: NA
d_call: TRBD2
v_call: TRBV7-2
cdr3_length: 14
j_call: TRBJ2-4
cdr3_aa: CASSQRRGGNIQYF
cdr3_nt: TGTGCCAGCAGCCAACGACGGGGGGGAAACATTCAGTACTTC

clone_size: few
d_call: NA
v_call: TRBV4-3
cdr3_length: 15
j_call: TRBJ2-5
cdr3_aa: CASSQDIGSQETQYF
cdr3_nt: TGCGCCAGCAGCCAAGATATTGGCAGTCAAGAGACCCAGTACTTC

clone_size: NA
d_call: TRBD1
v_call: TRBV25-1
cdr3_length: 13
j_call: TRBJ1-1
cdr3_aa: CANSRQGRTEAFF
cdr3_nt: TGTGCCAACAGTCGACAGGGAAGAACTGAAGCTTTCTTT

clone_size: NA
d_call: NA
v_call: TRBV6-6
cdr3_length: 13
j_call: TRBJ1-1
cdr3_aa: CASRRGLNTEAFF
cdr3_nt: TGTGCCAGCAGACGAGGGTTAAACACTGAAGCTTTCTTT

clone_size: NA
d_call: TRBD2
v_call: TRBV6-6
cdr3_length: 16
j_call: TRBJ2-3
cdr3_aa: CASSSPAGGHTDTQYF
cdr3_nt: TGTGCCAGCAGTTCCCCGGCGGGGGGGCACACAGATACGCAGTATTTT

clone_size: few
d_call: NA
v_call: TRBV7-9
cdr3_length: 12
j_call: TRBJ2-5
cdr3_aa: CASSSSEETQYF
cdr3_nt: TGTGCCAGCAGCTCCTCCGAAGAGACCCAGTACTTC

clone_size: NA
d_call: TRBD1
v_call: TRBV5-6
cdr3_length: 14
j_call: TRBJ2-7
cdr3_aa: CASSPDREYHEQYF
cdr3_nt: TGTGCCAGCAGCCCGGACAGGGAGTACCACGAGCAGTACTTC

clone_size: few
d_call: NA
v_call: TRBV7-8
cdr3_length: 12
j_call: TRBJ1-1
cdr3_aa: CASSPRGGLPFF
cdr3_nt: TGTGCCAGCAGCCCCCGGGGAGGGCTCCCTTTCTTT

clone_size: NA
d_call: TRBD1
v_call: TRBV28
cdr3_length: 11
j_call: TRBJ1-4
cdr3_aa: CATGQGEKLFF
cdr3_nt: TGTGCCACGGGACAGGGGGAAAAACTGTTTTTT

clone_size: NA
d_call: TRBD2
v_call: TRBV7-2
cdr3_length: 15
j_call: TRBJ2-1
cdr3_aa: CASTPGSSGRDEQFF
cdr3_nt: TGTGCCAGCACCCCGGGGAGTAGCGGGAGGGATGAGCAGTTCTTC

clone_size: NA
d_call: TRBD2
v_call: TRBV7-9
cdr3_length: 19
j_call: TRBJ2-3
cdr3_aa: CASSQRLAGGPGREDTQYF
cdr3_nt: TGTGCCAGCAGTCAAAGACTAGCGGGAGGGCCCGGCCGTGAAGATACGCAGTATTTT

clone_size: few
d_call: NA
v_call: TRBV4-2
cdr3_length: 14
j_call: TRBJ1-1
cdr3_aa: CASREKGRGTEAFF
cdr3_nt: TGTGCCAGCAGGGAAAAGGGCCGGGGGACTGAAGCTTTCTTT

clone_size: NA
d_call: NA
v_call: TRBV9
cdr3_length: 17
j_call: TRBJ2-3
cdr3_aa: CASSVGGAGRFTDTQYF
cdr3_nt: TGTGCCAGCAGCGTAGGGGGCGCGGGACGGTTCACAGATACGCAGTATTTT

clone_size: NA
d_call: TRBD2
v_call: TRBV5-6
cdr3_length: 14
j_call: TRBJ2-6
cdr3_aa: CASNGGDGANVLTF
cdr3_nt: TGTGCCAGCAACGGGGGGGACGGGGCCAACGTCCTGACTTTC

clone_size: few
d_call: NA
v_call: TRBV5-1
cdr3_length: 13
j_call: TRBJ2-5
cdr3_aa: CASSLQIQETQYF
cdr3_nt: TGCGCCAGCAGCTTACAGATTCAAGAGACCCAGTACTTC

clone_size: NA
d_call: NA
v_call: TRBV5-1
cdr3_length: 16
j_call: TRBJ1-6
cdr3_aa: CASSLAGTGFGSPLHF
cdr3_nt: TGCGCCAGCAGCCTGGCGGGTACAGGGTTCGGTTCACCCCTCCACTTT

clone_size: few
d_call: TRBD1
v_call: TRBV19
cdr3_length: 18
j_call: TRBJ1-5
cdr3_aa: CASSSSSGQGATNQPQHF
cdr3_nt: TGTGCCAGTAGTAGCTCATCCGGACAGGGGGCTACCAATCAGCCCCAGCATTTT

clone_size: NA
d_call: NA
v_call: TRBV4-2
cdr3_length: 17
j_call: TRBJ1-4
cdr3_aa: CASSQSAGPRESEKLFF
cdr3_nt: TGTGCCAGCAGCCAGTCCGCCGGGCCCCGGGAGAGTGAAAAACTGTTTTTT

clone_size: NA
d_call: TRBD1
v_call: TRBV27
cdr3_length: 13
j_call: TRBJ2-7
cdr3_aa: CASSLTGGYEQYF
cdr3_nt: TGTGCCAGCAGTCTGACAGGGGGGTACGAGCAGTACTTC

clone_size: NA
d_call: TRBD2
v_call: TRBV7-3
cdr3_length: 15
j_call: TRBJ2-1
cdr3_aa: CASSLKGLASNEQFF
cdr3_nt: TGTGCCAGCAGCTTAAAGGGACTAGCTTCAAATGAGCAGTTCTTC

clone_size: few
d_call: NA
v_call: TRBV7-3
cdr3_length: 15
j_call: TRBJ2-1
cdr3_aa: CASSVGGGRGNEQFF
cdr3_nt: TGTGCCAGCAGCGTGGGAGGGGGTAGGGGCAATGAGCAGTTCTTC

clone_size: NA
d_call: NA
v_call: TRBV28
cdr3_length: 16
j_call: TRBJ2-1
cdr3_aa: CASSGLPGMGINEQFF
cdr3_nt: TGTGCCAGCAGCGGACTCCCGGGGATGGGGATCAATGAGCAGTTCTTC

clone_size: NA
d_call: NA
v_call: TRBV7-2
cdr3_length: 13
j_call: TRBJ1-4
cdr3_aa: CASSLNRNEKLFF
cdr3_nt: TGTGCCAGCAGCTTAAACAGAAATGAAAAACTGTTTTTT

clone_size: once
d_call: TRBD1
v_call: TRBV28
cdr3_length: 16
j_call: TRBJ1-5
cdr3_aa: CASSNRDRGSNQPQHF
cdr3_nt: TGTGCCAGCAGCAACCGGGACAGGGGATCCAATCAGCCCCAGCATTTT